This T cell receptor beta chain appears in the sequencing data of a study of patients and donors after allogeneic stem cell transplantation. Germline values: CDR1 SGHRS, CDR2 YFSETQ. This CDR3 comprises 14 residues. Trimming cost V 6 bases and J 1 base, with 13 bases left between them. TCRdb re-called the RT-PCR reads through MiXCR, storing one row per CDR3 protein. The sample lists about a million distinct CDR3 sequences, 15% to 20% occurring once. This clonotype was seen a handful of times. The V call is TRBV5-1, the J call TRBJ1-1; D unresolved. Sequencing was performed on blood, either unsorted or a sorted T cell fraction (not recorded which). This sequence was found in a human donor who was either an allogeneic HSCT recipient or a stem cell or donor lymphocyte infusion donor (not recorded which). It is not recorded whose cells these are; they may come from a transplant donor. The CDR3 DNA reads TGCGCCAGCAAGATGGGCGGAAAGAACACTGAAGCTTTCTTT. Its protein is CASKMGGKNTEAFF.